These 10 T cell receptor beta chains were all obtained from the same sample, sequenced in a study of Graves' ophthalmopathy and Graves' hyperthyroidism. The study amplified TCR beta CDR3 regions using RNA transcripts. HTBI primers primed a first-round RT-PCR, and a second-round multiplex PCR followed. Using its own MiXCR run on the multiplex PCR reads, TCRdb lists one record per CDR3 protein. There are 740,000 or so distinct CDR3 sequences in the sample; around 40% occur only once, and about 40% lies in the top ten. Sequencing was performed on peripheral blood. These receptors came from an adult man with Graves' ophthalmopathy.

Details on this clonotype: A much larger clone sits a single nucleotide away, making a read error possible. The chain is built from TRBV25-1 and TRBJ2-3, with 7 bases aligning to TRBD1. There are 13 residues in the CDR3. Germline CDR1 is MGHDK and CDR2 is SYGVNS. The ends lost 7 bases at V and 10 bases at J; junction bases unmatched: 11. CDR3 protein: CASNLRQGDPQYF. DNA of the CDR3: TGTGCCAGCAACCTGCGACAGGGCGATCCGCAGTATTTT.

This clonotype was seen ten or more times. The chain uses TRBV10-1 and TRBJ2-5; D remains ambiguous. The CDR3 length is 13 residues. CDR1 and CDR2 (germline): WNHNN, SYGVQD (reference sequence). V dropped 5 bases and J dropped 2 bases, with 9 bases sitting between them. For the CDR3, the DNA is TGCGCCAGCAGTCGGACGACGCAAGAGACCCAGTACTTC. Encoded protein: CASSRTTQETQYF.

This clonotype was counted between two and nine times. A read error may produce the germline difference seen at one junction end. The V and J genes are TRBV7-7 and TRBJ2-5; D gene unclear. CDR1 is SSHAT and CDR2 is FNYEAQ in the germline V gene (reference sequence). The length of the CDR3 is 14 residues. As DNA, the CDR3 is TGTGCTAGCAGCTTAACGCGAGGAACAGAGACCCAGTACTTC. This sequence encodes CASSLTRGTETQYF.

The chain links TRBV24-1 to TRBJ1-2; the D is unclear. The CDR3 contains 14 residues. With 4 bases removed from V and 2 bases from J, the gap between germline ends came to 10 bases. Looked up from germline, CDR1 is KGHDR and CDR2 is SFDVKD. DNA for the CDR3: TGTGCCACCAGTGACCGAGGCGCAAACTATGGCTACACCTTC. Its protein product is CATSDRGANYGYTF.

The rearrangement links TRBV2 to TRBJ2-7; D is ambiguous. Germline V CDR1 and CDR2: SNHLY, FYNNEI. The V end lost 6 bases, the J end lost 6 bases, and 18 bases lay between the germline ends. The CDR3 sequence is 14 residues long. The CDR3 protein is CASRERTGYGEQYF. The CDR3 DNA reads TGTGCCAGCAGAGAAAGGACCGGGTACGGCGAGCAGTACTTC.

This clonotype was counted ten times or more. The chain couples TRBV13 to TRBJ2-5; D uncertain. V lost 4 bases to trimming and J lost 2 bases, with 5 bases between them. This CDR3 has 12 amino acids. Germline CDR1 is PRHDT and CDR2 is FYEKMQ (reference sequence). The CDR3 nucleotides read TGTGCCAGCAGCTCCATGCAAGAGACCCAGTACTTC. It yields the protein CASSSMQETQYF. Based on the CDR3 plus reference TRBV13 and TRBJ2-5, the full variable domain is AAGVIQSPRHLIKEKRETATLKCYPIPRHDTVYWYQQGPGQDPQFLISFYEKMQSDKGSIPDRFSAQQFSDYHSELNMSSLELGDSALYFCASSSMQETQYFGPGTRLLVL.

The chain employs TRBV20-1 and TRBJ1-5; tentative D call: TRBD1 (6 bases). V was trimmed by 4 bases and J by 6 bases, leaving 16 bases between them. Germline assignment: CDR1 DFQATT and CDR2 SNEGSKA (reference sequence). The CDR3 sequence is 14 residues long. CDR3 loop: CSAKGENAGQPQHF. CDR3 in DNA: TGCAGTGCTAAGGGGGAAAACGCCGGTCAGCCCCAGCATTTT.

The rearrangement joins TRBV29-1 to TRBJ1-1; D is undetermined. The CDR3 spans 11 residues. Trimming took 6 bases from V and 5 from J, leaving 10 bases between them. The germline V gene has CDR1 SQVTM and CDR2 ANQGSEA. The chain's CDR3 is CSVAQQTEAFF. CDR3 coding DNA: TGCAGCGTAGCACAGCAAACTGAAGCTTTCTTT. Full variable domain (missing parts from reference TRBV29-1 and TRBJ1-1): SAVISQKPSRDICQRGTSLTIQCQVDSQVTMMFWYRQQPGQSLTLIATANQGSEATYESGFVIDKFPISRPNLTFSTLTVSNMSPEDSSIYLCSVAQQTEAFFGQGTRLTVV.

This clonotype was counted many times. The CDR3 here is CASSLRWTAPYEQYF. Written as DNA, the CDR3 is TGTGCCAGCAGCTTAAGATGGACAGCACCCTACGAGCAGTACTTC. The rearrangement joins TRBV7-2 to TRBJ2-7; a possible D gene is TRBD1 (6 bases). In germline, CDR1 is SGHTA, CDR2 FQGNSA. This CDR3 has 15 amino acids. Trimming cost V 2 bases and J 2 bases, with 13 bases left between them.

The chain links TRBV29-1 to TRBJ2-7; tentatively, D is TRBD1 (6 bases). The germline CDR1 and CDR2 sequences are SQVTM and ANQGSEA. CDR3 length: 12 amino acids. Trimming removed 5 bases from V and 7 bases from J, with 15 bases in between. The CDR3 sequence: CSVTPGVGEQYF. The CDR3 bases are TGCAGCGTTACACCAGGGGTCGGAGAGCAGTACTTC.